This record covers a single T cell receptor beta chain. The source of the sample is a study of blood T cell repertoires in COVID-19. Sequenced by immunoSEQ multiplex PCR; TCRdb stores in-frame clones only, minus some. In the table there are about 130,000 clones, roughly 80% of which are singletons. This TCR derives from a man in his sixties who had recovered from COVID-19. The sequenced material came from peripheral blood.

As DNA, the CDR3 is TGTGCCAGCAGCATGGGACAGGTCAATGAAAAACTGTTTTTT. It translates to CASSMGQVNEKLFF. This rearrangement joins TRBV5-8 to TRBJ1-4; the match to TRBD1 covers 8 bases. The ends lost 4 bases at V and 5 bases at J; junction bases unmatched: 4. The CDR3 has 14 amino acids. Germline CDR1 SGHTS, CDR2 YDEGEE.